The present T cell receptor (beta chain) was sequenced within a study of T cell responses to AZD1222 COVID-19 vaccine. Generated by immunoSEQ multiplex PCR, the TCRdb table keeps only in-frame clones and is missing some. The data show about 92,000 clones, around 90% seen once. CDR3 length: 13 amino acids. V was trimmed by 5 bases and J by 1 base, leaving 8 bases between them. The germline CDR1 and CDR2 sequences are LGHNA and YNFKEQ. This clone was picked up a small number of times. Its antigen is not identified. The study, taken as a whole, reports: With dominance at 160-218 and 743-854, vaccine-associated CD4 TCRs spanned spike.

The chain has TRBV4-2 and TRBJ1-1; D call uncertain. This specimen consisted of peripheral blood, obtained on day 0 of MenACWY control vaccination. The receptor was derived from an adult in good health. DNA for the CDR3: TGTGCCAGCAGCAACACAGAGAACACTGAAGCTTTCTTT. Protein: CASSNTENTEAFF.